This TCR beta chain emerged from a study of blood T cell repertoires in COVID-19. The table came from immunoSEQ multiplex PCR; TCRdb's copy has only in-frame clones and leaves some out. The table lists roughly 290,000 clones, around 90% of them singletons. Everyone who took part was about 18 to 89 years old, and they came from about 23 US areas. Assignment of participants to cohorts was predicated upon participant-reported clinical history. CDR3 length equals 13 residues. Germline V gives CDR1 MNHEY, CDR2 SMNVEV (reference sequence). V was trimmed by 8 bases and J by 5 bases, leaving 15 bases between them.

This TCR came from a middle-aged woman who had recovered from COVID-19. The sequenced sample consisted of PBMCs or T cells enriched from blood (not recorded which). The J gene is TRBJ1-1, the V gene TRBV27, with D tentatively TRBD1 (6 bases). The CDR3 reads CASAHTGLTEAFF. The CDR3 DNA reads TGTGCCAGCGCTCACACAGGGTTAACTGAAGCTTTCTTT.